The 22 T cell receptor beta chains listed next were all sequenced from one sample in a study of blood T cell repertoires in COVID-19. The assay was immunoSEQ multiplex PCR, and TCRdb's table has in-frame clones only and misses some. Among about 220,000 clones listed, approximately 92% were seen once. Sequences were obtained from PBMCs or T cells enriched from blood (not recorded which). These TCRs come from a woman under 30 in a cohort exposed to, infected with or recovered from COVID-19 (not recorded which).

The V gene is TRBV19, the J gene TRBJ1-1; 8 bases match TRBD1. CDR1 and CDR2 (germline): LNHDA, SQIVND (reference sequence). The length of the CDR3 is 17 residues. J was trimmed by 0 bases and V by 2 bases; bases with no gene match: 8. The DNA of the CDR3 is TGTGCCAGTAGTATATCTCCGGACAGGGTGATGAACACTGAAGCTTTCTTT. This sequence encodes CASSISPDRVMNTEAFF. The full variable domain, in which reference TRBV19 and TRBJ1-1 provide the parts outside the CDR3, is DGGITQSPKYLFRKEGQNVTLSCEQNLNHDAMYWYRQDPGQGLRLIYYSQIVNDFQKGDIAEGYSVSREKKESFPLTVTSAQKNPTAFYLCASSISPDRVMNTEAFFGQGTRLTVV.

This chain links TRBV7-8 with TRBJ2-5, with TRBD1 matching over 10 bases. This CDR3 is 16 amino acids long. Looked up from germline, CDR1 is SGHVS and CDR2 is FQNEAQ. The V and J ends lost 2 bases and 5 bases, in that order; junction bases with no gene match: 8. The CDR3, as DNA: TGTGCCAGCAGCTTACCGGGACAGGGGAGTGTGGAGACCCAGTACTTC. Protein sequence: CASSLPGQGSVETQYF.

The rearrangement joins TRBV24-1 to TRBJ1-2, with 7 bases fitting TRBD1. The CDR3 has 14 amino acids. V lost 3 bases and J lost 5; bases outside the gene matches: 5. Germline V CDR1 and CDR2: KGHDR, SFDVKD. The CDR3 here is CATSDNRGGYGYTF. CDR3 DNA sequence: TGTGCCACCAGTGATAACAGGGGCGGGTATGGCTACACCTTC.

V gene TRBV27 combines with J gene TRBJ1-6, with D possibly matching TRBD1 (6 bases). The ends were cut back, 3 bases at V and 7 bases at J, with 10 bases in the middle. Germline values: CDR1 MNHEY, CDR2 SMNVEV (reference sequence). The CDR3 is 14 amino acids. The CDR3 protein is CASSFPGENSPLHF. DNA for the CDR3: TGTGCCAGCAGTTTCCCAGGGGAAAATTCACCCCTCCACTTT.

Only one count was recorded for this clone. The J gene is TRBJ1-5, the V gene TRBV6-5; 7 positions agree with TRBD1. Trimming removed 5 bases from V and 7 bases from J; junction bases left unmatched: 8. Germline V lookup: CDR1 MNHEY, CDR2 SVGAGI. The CDR3 spans 14 residues. The DNA of the CDR3 is TGTGCCAGCAGTATAGAAGGGGGCGACCAGCCCCAGCATTTT. Its protein product is CASSIEGGDQPQHF.

The chain uses TRBV6-5 and TRBJ2-7; no clear D. The CDR3 is made up of 14 amino acids. Trimming removed 2 bases from V and 1 base from J, with 9 bases in between. The germline V gene has CDR1 MNHEY and CDR2 SVGAGI. CDR3 bases: TGTGCCAGCAGTTACCGCGGAGATTCCTACGAGCAGTACTTC. Its protein product is CASSYRGDSYEQYF.

The chain couples TRBV4-1 to TRBJ2-2; 9 bases align to TRBD2. The CDR3 is 17 residues long. Germline V gene sequence: CDR1 MGHRA, CDR2 YSYEKL. The junction had 8 bases not matched to a gene; V was cut back by 4 bases and J by 2 bases. DNA of the CDR3: TGCGCCAGCAGCCCCTTTGGGGGACTAGCCAACACCGGGGAGCTGTTTTTT. Translating gives CASSPFGGLANTGELFF.

V is TRBV27 and J is TRBJ2-7; possible D gene TRBD1, 6 bases. CDR1 is MNHEY, CDR2 SMNVEV, per germline (reference sequence). The CDR3 consists of 15 residues. The V and J ends lost 8 bases and 5 bases respectively, with 22 bases between them. CDR3 amino acids: CASHSLGAGKDEQYF. The CDR3 coding sequence is TGTGCCAGCCATTCGCTGGGGGCGGGTAAGGACGAGCAGTACTTC.

The CDR3 region is CASSSTGAVTEAFF. The CDR3, as DNA: TGTGCCAGCAGCTCAACAGGGGCGGTCACTGAAGCTTTCTTT. The rearrangement links TRBV7-9 to TRBJ1-1; 7 bases map to TRBD1. CDR3 size: 14 residues. The trim removed 4 bases at V and 4 bases at J, leaving 6 bases unmatched. The germline gives CDR1 SEHNR, CDR2 FQNEAQ (reference sequence).

The CDR3 is CASSLGQGTYEQYF. The DNA for the CDR3 is TGTGCCAGCAGCTTAGGACAGGGGACCTACGAGCAGTACTTC. V gene TRBV7-2 combines with J gene TRBJ2-7, with 8 positions matching TRBD1. V gave up 1 base and J gave up 2 bases; unmatched junction bases: 1. Germline V gene lookup returns CDR1 SGHTA and CDR2 FQGNSA. The length of the CDR3 is 14 residues.

V and J are TRBV3-1 (or the pseudogene TRBV3-2) and TRBJ1-2, with 9 bases fitting TRBD1. This CDR3 contains 15 residues. CDR1 is LGHDT and CDR2 is YNNKEL in the germline V gene (reference sequence). Trimming cost V 3 bases and J 6 bases; bases outside gene matches: 8. CDR3 sequence: CASSHEGYRGHGYTF. CDR3 sequence (DNA): TGTGCCAGCAGCCATGAGGGGTACAGGGGGCATGGCTACACCTTC.

Only one count was recorded for this clone. This chain uses TRBV27 with TRBJ2-7; D possibly corresponds to TRBD1 (6 bases). Germline CDR1 is MNHEY and CDR2 is SMNVEV (reference sequence). This CDR3 comprises 15 residues. V dropped 5 bases and J dropped 3 bases, with 17 bases sitting between them. This chain's CDR3 is CASSTAGQPFYEQYF. The CDR3 DNA reads as TGTGCCAGCAGTACCGCCGGACAGCCATTCTACGAGCAGTACTTC.

The chain couples TRBV19 to TRBJ1-2, with D perhaps matching TRBD1 (6 bases). Per germline, CDR1 LNHDA and CDR2 SQIVND (reference sequence). The V gene lost 2 bases and the J gene lost 6 bases, with 13 bases spanning the gap. The CDR3 runs 14 residues. The CDR3: CASSIQGHGDGYTF. For the CDR3, the DNA is TGTGCCAGTAGTATACAGGGACACGGCGATGGCTACACCTTC.

V gene TRBV30 combines with J gene TRBJ1-5; D gene ambiguous. The V and J ends lost 0 bases and 4 bases respectively, with 22 bases between them. The CDR3 spans 18 residues. Per the germline V gene, CDR1 is GTSNPN and CDR2 is SVGIG (reference sequence). CDR3: CAWSVTPLSGLRNQPQHF. Here the CDR3 DNA reads TGTGCCTGGAGTGTCACCCCCTTGAGTGGGCTTCGAAATCAGCCCCAGCATTTT.

This clone came up a few times. The chain employs TRBV11-2 and TRBJ1-1, with a possible D match to TRBD1 (6 bases). The V and J ends lost 0 bases and 1 base respectively, with 12 bases between them. This CDR3 is built from 16 residues. Germline V gene lookup returns CDR1 SGHAT and CDR2 FQNNGV. CDR3 loop: CASSLEWGQKNTEAFF. The CDR3 nucleotides are TGTGCCAGCAGCTTAGAGTGGGGACAAAAGAACACTGAAGCTTTCTTT.

This rearrangement joins TRBV2 to TRBJ2-7, with a tentative D call TRBD1 (5 bases). V gave up 3 bases and J gave up 4 bases, with 16 bases separating them. CDR3 length: 15 residues. CDR1 and CDR2 from the germline V gene are SNHLY and FYNNEI. CDR3 in DNA: TGTGCCAGCAGTGATGCCGCCAGGGTTGGGTACGAGCAGTACTTC. It yields the protein CASSDAARVGYEQYF.

CDR3 in amino acids: CASSQDKAGSEAFF. As DNA, the CDR3 is TGCGCCAGCAGCCAAGATAAAGCAGGCTCTGAAGCTTTCTTT. The V gene is TRBV4-1, the J gene TRBJ1-1; D is unclear. This CDR3 has 14 amino acids. Trimming removed 0 bases at V and 6 bases at J, with 11 bases between. Germline CDR1 reads MGHRA; CDR2 reads YSYEKL.

V is TRBV5-1 and J is TRBJ1-1, with D perhaps TRBD1 (6 bases). Germline CDR1 reads SGHRS; CDR2 reads YFSETQ. This CDR3 has 13 amino acids. V was clipped by 1 base and J by 5 bases, with 9 bases between them. This CDR3 is CASSLRQGTEAFF. The CDR3 nucleotides are TGCGCCAGCAGCTTGCGCCAGGGGACTGAAGCTTTCTTT.

The chain has TRBV7-9 and TRBJ2-1; a possible D gene is TRBD2 (6 bases). Deletions cut 5 bases from V and 8 bases from J, with 19 bases between. CDR3 length: 15 residues. The germline V gene has CDR1 SEHNR and CDR2 FQNEAQ (reference sequence). The CDR3 DNA reads TGTGCCAGCAGCCCATGGGGAGGCCCTGGCCATGAGCAGTTCTTC. Its translation is CASSPWGGPGHEQFF.

This rearrangement joins TRBV7-9 to TRBJ2-1, with 7 positions matching TRBD1. V shed 9 bases, J shed 10 bases, and the junction held 21 bases outside the gene matches. Germline V CDR1 and CDR2: SEHNR, FQNEAQ (reference sequence). The CDR3 totals 16 residues. CDR3 bases: TGTGCCAGTACACAGACAGGGAATATGGAATGGCGAGAGCAGTTCTTC. This sequence encodes CASTQTGNMEWREQFF.

The chain joins TRBV6-6 to TRBJ2-3; 7 bases are shared with TRBD1. Germline V CDR1 and CDR2: MNHNY, SVGAGI (reference sequence). The trim removed 4 bases at V and 3 bases at J, leaving 10 bases unmatched. The CDR3 has 16 amino acids. CDR3 sequence reads: CASSSLRQGWTDTQYF. The DNA of the CDR3 is TGTGCCAGCAGTTCCCTACGACAGGGCTGGACAGATACGCAGTATTTT.

The V gene is TRBV4-2, the J gene TRBJ1-1; D gene uncertain. Trimming left V 3 bases short and J 6 bases short, with 8 bases between. CDR3 length equals 12 residues. Per the germline V gene, CDR1 is LGHNA and CDR2 is YNFKEQ. CDR3 in amino acids: CASSQEGSEAFF. The CDR3 DNA is TGTGCCAGCAGCCAGGAGGGATCTGAAGCTTTCTTT.